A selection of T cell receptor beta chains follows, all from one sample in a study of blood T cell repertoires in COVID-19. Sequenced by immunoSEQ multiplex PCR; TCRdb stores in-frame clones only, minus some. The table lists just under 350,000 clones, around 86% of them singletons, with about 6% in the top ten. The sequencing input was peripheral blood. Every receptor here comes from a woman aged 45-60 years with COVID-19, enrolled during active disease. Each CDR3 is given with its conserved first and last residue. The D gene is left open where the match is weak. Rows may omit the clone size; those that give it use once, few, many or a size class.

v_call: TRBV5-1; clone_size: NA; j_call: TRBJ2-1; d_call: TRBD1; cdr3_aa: CASSSGQGNNEQFF; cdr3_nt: TGCGCCAGCAGCTCAGGACAGGGAAACAATGAGCAGTTCTTC
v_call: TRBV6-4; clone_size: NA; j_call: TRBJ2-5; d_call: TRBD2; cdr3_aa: CASSKKREGRQETQYF; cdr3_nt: TGTGCCAGCAGTAAAAAGCGGGAGGGCCGCCAAGAGACCCAGTACTTC
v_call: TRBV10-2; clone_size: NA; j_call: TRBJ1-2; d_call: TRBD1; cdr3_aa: CASRGQGTPEVYGYTF; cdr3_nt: TGCGCCAGCAGGGGACAGGGGACGCCGGAGGTCTATGGCTACACCTTC
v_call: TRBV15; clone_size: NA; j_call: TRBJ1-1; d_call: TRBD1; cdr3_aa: CATSARQGWASSDTEAFF; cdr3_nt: TGTGCCACCAGCGCCAGACAGGGATGGGCCAGTTCGGACACTGAAGCTTTCTTT
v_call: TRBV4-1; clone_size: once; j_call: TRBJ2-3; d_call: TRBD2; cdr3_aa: CASSQGGLAGATDTQYF; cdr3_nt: TGCGCCAGCAGCCAGGGAGGGCTAGCGGGAGCCACAGATACGCAGTATTTT
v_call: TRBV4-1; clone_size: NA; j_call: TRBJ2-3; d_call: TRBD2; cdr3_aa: CASSQQSIAGGVDTQYF; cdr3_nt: TGCGCCAGCAGCCAACAAAGTATAGCGGGAGGTGTAGATACGCAGTATTTT
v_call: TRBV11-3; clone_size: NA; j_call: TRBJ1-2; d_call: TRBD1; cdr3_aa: CASSPGTDGNTF; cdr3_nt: TGTGCCAGCAGCCCCGGGACAGATGGGAACACCTTC
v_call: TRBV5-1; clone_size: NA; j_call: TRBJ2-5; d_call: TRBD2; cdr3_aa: CASRRESADFQETQYF; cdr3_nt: TGCGCCAGCAGGCGGGAGAGCGCCGATTTCCAAGAGACCCAGTACTTC
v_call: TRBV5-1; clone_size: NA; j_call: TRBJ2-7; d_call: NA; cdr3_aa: CASSLEGHEQYF; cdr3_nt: TGCGCCAGCAGCTTGGAGGGGCACGAGCAGTACTTC
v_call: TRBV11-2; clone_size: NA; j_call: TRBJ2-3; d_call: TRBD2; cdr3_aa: CASTSNFPPVAGDTQYF; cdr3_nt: TGTGCCAGCACTTCGAATTTTCCCCCCGTAGCGGGAGATACGCAGTATTTT
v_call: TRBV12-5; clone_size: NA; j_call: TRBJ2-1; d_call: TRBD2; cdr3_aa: CASGAGEGSYNEQFF; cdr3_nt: TGTGCTAGTGGTGCCGGGGAGGGATCCTACAATGAGCAGTTCTTC
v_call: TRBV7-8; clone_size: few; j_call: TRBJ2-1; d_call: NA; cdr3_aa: CASSLVSIFRDEQFF; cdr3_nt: TGTGCCAGCAGCTTAGTCTCGATATTCCGGGATGAGCAGTTCTTC
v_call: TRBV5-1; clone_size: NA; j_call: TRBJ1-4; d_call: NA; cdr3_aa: CASSPETGINEKLFF; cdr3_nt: TGCGCCAGCAGCCCGGAGACAGGAATAAATGAAAAACTGTTTTTT
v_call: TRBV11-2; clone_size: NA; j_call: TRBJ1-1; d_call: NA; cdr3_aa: CASSLGVRVEAFF; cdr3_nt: TGTGCCAGCAGTTTGGGTGTCAGGGTTGAAGCTTTCTTT
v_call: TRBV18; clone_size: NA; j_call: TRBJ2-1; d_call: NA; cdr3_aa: CASSPDSTYNEQFF; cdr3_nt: TGTGCCAGCTCACCCGACAGTACCTACAATGAGCAGTTCTTC
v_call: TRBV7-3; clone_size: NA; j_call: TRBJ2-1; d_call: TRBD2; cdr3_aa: CASSLLGSGRAGAYNEQFF; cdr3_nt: TGTGCCAGCAGCTTACTCGGTAGCGGGAGGGCCGGGGCCTACAATGAGCAGTTCTTC
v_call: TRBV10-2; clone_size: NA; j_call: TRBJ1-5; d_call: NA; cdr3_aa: CASSDGGLYSNQPQHF; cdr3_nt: TGCGCCAGCAGTGATGGGGGGTTATATAGCAATCAGCCCCAGCATTTT
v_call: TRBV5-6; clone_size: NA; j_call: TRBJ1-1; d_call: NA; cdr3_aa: CASSLTGDVRTEAFF; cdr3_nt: TGTGCCAGCAGCTTGACAGGAGACGTGAGAACTGAAGCTTTCTTT
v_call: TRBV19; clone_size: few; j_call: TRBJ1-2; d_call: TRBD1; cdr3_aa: CASSPNRGLDGYTF; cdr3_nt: TGTGCCAGTAGCCCAAACAGGGGTCTAGATGGCTACACCTTC
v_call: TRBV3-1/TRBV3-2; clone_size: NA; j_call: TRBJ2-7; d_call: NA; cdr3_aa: CASSQQQAYEQYF; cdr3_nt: TGTGCCAGCAGCCAGCAACAGGCCTACGAGCAGTACTTC
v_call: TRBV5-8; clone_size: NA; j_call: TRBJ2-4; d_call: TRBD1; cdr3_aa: CASSRTGAYSKNIQYF; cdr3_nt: TGTGCCAGCAGTCGAACAGGGGCCTATTCCAAAAACATTCAGTACTTC
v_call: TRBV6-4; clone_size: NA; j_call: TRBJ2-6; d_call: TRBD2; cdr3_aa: CASSGGANVLTF; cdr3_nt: TGTGCTTCTAGCGGTGGGGCCAACGTCCTGACTTTC
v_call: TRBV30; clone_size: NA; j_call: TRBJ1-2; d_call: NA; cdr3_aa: CAWMLRGGNYGYTF; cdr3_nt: TGTGCCTGGATGCTAAGGGGGGGGAACTATGGCTACACCTTC
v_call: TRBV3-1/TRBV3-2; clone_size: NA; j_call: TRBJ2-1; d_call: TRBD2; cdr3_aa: CASSKRLAGAYNEQFF; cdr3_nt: TGTGCCAGCAGCAAAAGGCTAGCGGGAGCGTACAATGAGCAGTTCTTC
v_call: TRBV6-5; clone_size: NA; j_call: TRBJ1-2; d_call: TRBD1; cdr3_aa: CASSYSQGQGGYTF; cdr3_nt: TGTGCCAGCAGTTACTCGCAGGGACAGGGAGGCTACACCTTC
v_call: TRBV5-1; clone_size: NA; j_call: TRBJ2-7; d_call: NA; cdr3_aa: CASSLEGYEQYF; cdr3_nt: TGCGCCAGCAGCTTGGAGGGGTACGAGCAGTACTTC
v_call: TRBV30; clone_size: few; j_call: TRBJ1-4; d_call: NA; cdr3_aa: CAWSVAGRVGVGF; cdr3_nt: TGTGCCTGGAGTGTAGCCGGGAGGGTCGGAGTGGGTTTT
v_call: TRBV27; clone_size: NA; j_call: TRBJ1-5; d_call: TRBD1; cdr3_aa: CASSPGQGANQPQHF; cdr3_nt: TGTGCCAGCAGTCCCGGACAGGGAGCCAATCAGCCCCAGCATTTT
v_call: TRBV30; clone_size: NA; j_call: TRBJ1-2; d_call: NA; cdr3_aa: CAWISGTGPGYTF; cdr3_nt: TGTGCCTGGATAAGCGGAACCGGGCCCGGCTACACCTTC
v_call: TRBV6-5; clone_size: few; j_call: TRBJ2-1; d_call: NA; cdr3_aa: CASHSYTSGPFF; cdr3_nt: TGTGCCAGCCACAGTTACACATCAGGGCCGTTCTTC
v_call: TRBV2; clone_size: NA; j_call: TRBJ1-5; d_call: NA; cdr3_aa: CASSEPPGQPQHF; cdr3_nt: TGTGCCAGCAGCGAACCTCCAGGTCAGCCCCAGCATTTT
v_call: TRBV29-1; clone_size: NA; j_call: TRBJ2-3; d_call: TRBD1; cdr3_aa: CSIRGLVWGSTDTQYF; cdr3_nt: TGCAGCATCAGGGGGCTAGTTTGGGGGTCCACAGATACGCAGTATTTT
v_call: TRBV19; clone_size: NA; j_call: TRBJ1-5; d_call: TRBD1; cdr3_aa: CASSSDRAYQPQHF; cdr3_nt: TGTGCCAGTAGTTCCGACAGGGCCTACCAGCCCCAGCATTTT
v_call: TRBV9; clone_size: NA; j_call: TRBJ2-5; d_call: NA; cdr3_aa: CASSVRPGVRETQYF; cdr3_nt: TGTGCCAGCAGCGTAAGGCCGGGAGTGAGAGAGACCCAGTACTTC
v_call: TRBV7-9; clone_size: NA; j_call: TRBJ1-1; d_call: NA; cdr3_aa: CASSLVGDREAFF; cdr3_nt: TGTGCCAGCAGCTTAGTCGGCGACAGAGAAGCTTTCTTT
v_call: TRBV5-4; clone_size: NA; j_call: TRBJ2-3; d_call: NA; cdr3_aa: CASSLESWTDTQYF; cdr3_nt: TGTGCCAGCAGCTTGGAGAGTTGGACAGATACGCAGTATTTT
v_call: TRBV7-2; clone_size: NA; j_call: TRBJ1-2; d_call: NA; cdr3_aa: CASSLTGSGGYGYTF; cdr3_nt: TGTGCCAGCAGCTTGACAGGTTCAGGAGGCTATGGCTACACCTTC
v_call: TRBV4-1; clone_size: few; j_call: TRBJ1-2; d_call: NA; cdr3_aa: CASSQWTTNYGYTF; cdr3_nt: TGCGCCAGCAGCCAATGGACAACTAACTATGGCTACACCTTC
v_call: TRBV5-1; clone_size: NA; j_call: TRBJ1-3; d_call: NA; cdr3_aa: CASSLTQGSSSGNTIYF; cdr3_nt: TGCGCCAGCAGCCTAACACAGGGCTCAAGCTCTGGAAACACCATATATTTT
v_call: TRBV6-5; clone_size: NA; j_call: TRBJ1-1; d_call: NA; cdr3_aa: CASSTTLPMNTEAFF; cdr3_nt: TGTGCCAGCAGTACAACACTACCCATGAACACTGAAGCTTTCTTT
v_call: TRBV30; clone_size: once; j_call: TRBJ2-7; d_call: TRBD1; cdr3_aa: CAWAHGRTGKLRQYF; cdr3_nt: TGTGCCTGGGCGCACGGCCGGACAGGAAAGCTGAGGCAGTACTTC
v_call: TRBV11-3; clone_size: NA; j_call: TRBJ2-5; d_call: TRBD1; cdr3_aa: CASSHRGSETQYF; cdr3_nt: TGTGCCAGCAGCCACAGGGGTTCGGAGACCCAGTACTTC
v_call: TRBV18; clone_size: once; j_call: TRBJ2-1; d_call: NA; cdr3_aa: CASSPAEEQFF; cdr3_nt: TGTGCCAGCTCACCAGCGGAGGAGCAGTTCTTC
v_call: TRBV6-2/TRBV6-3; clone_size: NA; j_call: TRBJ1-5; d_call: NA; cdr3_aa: CASSSIKGFDQPQHF; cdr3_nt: TGTGCCAGCAGTTCAATTAAGGGGTTCGATCAGCCCCAGCATTTT
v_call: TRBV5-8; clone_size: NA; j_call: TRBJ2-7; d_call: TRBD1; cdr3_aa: CASRLTGGLYEQYF; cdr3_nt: TGTGCCAGCAGATTGACAGGGGGCCTGTACGAGCAGTACTTC
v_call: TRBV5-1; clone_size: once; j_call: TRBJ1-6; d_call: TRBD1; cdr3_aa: CASSSDRVSPLHF; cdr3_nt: TGCGCCAGCAGCTCGGACAGGGTTTCACCCCTCCACTTT
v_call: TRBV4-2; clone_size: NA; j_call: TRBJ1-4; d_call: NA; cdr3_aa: CASSGGRATNEKLFF; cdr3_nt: TGTGCCAGCAGTGGGGGCAGGGCAACTAATGAAAAACTGTTTTTT
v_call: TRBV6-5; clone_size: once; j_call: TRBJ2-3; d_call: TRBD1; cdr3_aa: CASSSLSGTGGAQYF; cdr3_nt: TGTGCCAGCAGTTCCCTCTCCGGGACAGGGGGCGCGCAGTATTTT
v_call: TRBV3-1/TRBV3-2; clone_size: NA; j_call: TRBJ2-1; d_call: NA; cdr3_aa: CASSQESHYNEQFF; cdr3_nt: TGTGCCAGCAGCCAAGAATCACATTACAATGAGCAGTTCTTC
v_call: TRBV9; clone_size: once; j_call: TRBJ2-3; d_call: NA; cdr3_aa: CASSVEQYTDTQYF; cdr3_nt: TGTGCCAGCAGCGTAGAACAGTACACAGATACGCAGTATTTT
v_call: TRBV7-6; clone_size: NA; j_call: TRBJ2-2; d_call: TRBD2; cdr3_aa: CASRRRLAENTGELFF; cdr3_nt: TGTGCCAGCCGCCGGAGACTAGCCGAGAACACCGGGGAGCTGTTTTTT
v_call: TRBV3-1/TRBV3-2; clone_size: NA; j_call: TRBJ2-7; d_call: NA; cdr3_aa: CASSPPGPVEEQYF; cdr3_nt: TGTGCCAGCAGTCCCCCAGGGCCGGTGGAGGAGCAGTACTTC
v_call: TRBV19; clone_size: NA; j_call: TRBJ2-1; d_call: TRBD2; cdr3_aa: CASSGGRGNEQFF; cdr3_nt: TGTGCCAGTAGCGGCGGGAGAGGGAATGAGCAGTTCTTC
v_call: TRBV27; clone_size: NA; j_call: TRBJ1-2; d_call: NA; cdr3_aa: CASTFSSTGRESGYTF; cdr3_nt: TGTGCCAGCACTTTTTCCTCAACAGGGAGGGAAAGCGGCTACACCTTC
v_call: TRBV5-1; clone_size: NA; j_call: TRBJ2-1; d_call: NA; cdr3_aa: CASSAGRGDHEQFF; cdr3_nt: TGCGCCAGCAGCGCTGGCAGGGGGGATCATGAGCAGTTCTTC
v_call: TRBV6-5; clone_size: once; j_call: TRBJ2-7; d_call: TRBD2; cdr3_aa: CASSWTDSGSYEQYF; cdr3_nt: TGTGCCAGCAGTTGGACCGATAGCGGGAGTTACGAGCAGTACTTC